These 23 T cell receptor beta chains were sequenced from one sample in a study of blood T cell repertoires in COVID-19. The protocol was immunoSEQ multiplex PCR, while the TCRdb copy is restricted to in-frame clones and leaves out a portion. The data hold 270,000 or so clones, with approximately 90% observed a single time. The specimen sequenced was PBMCs or T cells enriched from blood (not recorded which). All receptors derive from a woman between 40 and 50 years old with acute COVID-19.

The chain employs TRBV11-2 and TRBJ1-6, with D possibly matching TRBD1 (5 bases). CDR1 is SGHAT, CDR2 FQNNGV, per germline. The V end lost 0 bases, the J end lost 7 bases, and 13 bases lay between the germline ends. The CDR3 extends over 16 amino acids. CDR3 loop: CASSLDSWGRNSPLHF. The DNA of the CDR3 is TGTGCCAGCAGCTTAGATAGCTGGGGCCGGAATTCACCCCTCCACTTT.

Here the CDR3 reads CASSLGQYAGANVLTF. CDR3 coding DNA: TGCGCCAGCAGCCTTGGACAGTACGCTGGGGCCAACGTCCTGACTTTC. The chain carries TRBV4-1 and TRBJ2-6; perhaps TRBD1 as D (6 bases). Germline assignment: CDR1 MGHRA and CDR2 YSYEKL. CDR3 length equals 16 residues. Trimming cost V 4 bases and J 2 bases, with 12 bases left between them.

This clone came up a few times. V and J are TRBV10-3 and TRBJ1-1; 9 bases are shared with TRBD1. V gave up 2 bases and J gave up 2 bases; unmatched junction bases: 3. CDR3 length: 15 residues. The germline V gene encodes CDR1 ENHRY and CDR2 SYGVKD. The CDR3 loop is CAISETGQGNTEAFF. The CDR3 DNA sequence: TGTGCCATCAGTGAGACGGGACAGGGAAACACTGAAGCTTTCTTT.

The gene calls are TRBV6-5 and TRBJ2-1, with D tentatively TRBD1 (6 bases). This CDR3 comprises 13 residues. The germline V gene encodes CDR1 MNHEY and CDR2 SVGAGI. Trimming took off 5 bases at V and 7 bases at J, with 12 bases between the two ends. CDR3 in amino acids: CASSMQGINEQFF. CDR3 DNA sequence: TGTGCCAGCAGTATGCAGGGGATAAATGAGCAGTTCTTC.

This chain links TRBV7-8 with TRBJ1-1, with 7 bases fitting TRBD1. Unmatched junction bases numbered 2, after V lost 1 base and J lost 0 bases. Germline V lookup: CDR1 SGHVS, CDR2 FQNEAQ. CDR3 length: 15 residues. The CDR3 reads CASSLVDRVNTEAFF. The CDR3, as DNA: TGTGCCAGCAGCTTAGTCGACAGGGTGAACACTGAAGCTTTCTTT.

The chain recombines TRBV18 with TRBJ1-1; 12 bases map to TRBD1. Trimming removed 3 bases from V and 3 bases from J; junction bases left unmatched: 8. The CDR3 loop spans 17 amino acids. Germline values: CDR1 KGHSH, CDR2 LQKENI. CDR3 in DNA: TGTGCCAGCTCACCTCGGGACAGGGGGCGGGTGGACACTGAAGCTTTCTTT. Its translation: CASSPRDRGRVDTEAFF.

The gene calls are TRBV7-3 and TRBJ2-1; 9 nucleotides agree with TRBD1. The ends lost 5 bases at V and 0 bases at J; junction bases unmatched: 8. This CDR3 contains 17 residues. CDR1 and CDR2 (germline): SGHTA, FQGTGA. The CDR3 region has the DNA TGTGCCAGCAGCCAAACAGGGGGCGAGAGCTCCTACAATGAGCAGTTCTTC. Encoded protein: CASSQTGGESSYNEQFF. Variable domain in full (rest from reference TRBV7-3 and TRBJ2-1): GAGVSQTPSNKVTEKGKYVELRCDPISGHTALYWYRQSLGQGPEFLIYFQGTGAADDSGLPNDRFFAVRPEGSVSTLKIQRTERGDSAVYLCASSQTGGESSYNEQFFGPGTRLTVL.

V is TRBV21-1 and J is TRBJ1-3. TRBV21-1 has pseudogene status. The CDR3 is 14 residues long. The CDR3 loop reads CASGVGREGNTIYF. CDR3 coding DNA: TGTGCCAGCGGGGTCGGGAGGGAAGGAAACACCATATATTTT.

The chain combines TRBV7-2 with TRBJ1-6; D remains ambiguous. Trimming removed 5 bases at V and 4 bases at J, with 3 bases between. This CDR3 contains 12 residues. Germline V gives CDR1 SGHTA, CDR2 FQGNSA. CDR3 DNA sequence: TGTGCCAGCAGCCCGTATAATTCACCCCTCCACTTT. This codes for CASSPYNSPLHF.

Details on this clone: It may be a read error: a sequence one base away is much more abundant. Other DNA variants within this sample encode the same CDR3. The chain's CDR3 is CASSVGGYEQYF. The CDR3 coding sequence is TGTGCCAGCAGTGTTGGCGGCTACGAGCAGTACTTC. The rearrangement links TRBV2 to TRBJ2-7; D gene ambiguous. The V gene's germline CDR1 is SNHLY and CDR2 FYNNEI. The V end lost 4 bases, the J end lost 3 bases, and 7 bases lay between the germline ends. The CDR3 sequence is 12 residues long. Full variable domain (missing parts from reference TRBV2 and TRBJ2-7): EPEVTQTPSHQVTQMGQEVILRCVPISNHLYFYWYRQILGQKVEFLVSFYNNEISEKSEIFDDQFSVERPDGSNFTLKIRSTKLEDSAMYFCASSVGGYEQYFGPGTRLTVT.

The chain couples TRBV4-2 to TRBJ1-4; D perhaps matches TRBD1 (6 bases). V lost 2 bases, J lost 4 bases, and 32 bases lay in between. CDR1 is LGHNA and CDR2 is YNFKEQ in the germline V gene. The CDR3 totals 22 residues. The CDR3, as DNA: TGTGCCAGCAGCCAAAGGCTTCACACTAAAGGGGTCGGTCGAGGGGGTAATGAAAAACTGTTTTTT. Protein: CASSQRLHTKGVGRGGNEKLFF.

This clone was seen only a few times. The chain joins TRBV7-9 to TRBJ2-1; weak D call: TRBD1 (5 bases). CDR1 is SEHNR and CDR2 is FQNEAQ in the germline V gene (reference sequence). This CDR3 is 14 amino acids long. Trimming pared 8 bases from V and 7 bases from J, leaving 18 bases between. CDR3 sequence (DNA): TGTGCCAGCGGACAAATAGGAGCGTGGAATGAGCAGTTCTTC. Translated, it gives CASGQIGAWNEQFF.

The rearrangement joins TRBV19 to TRBJ2-5, with TRBD1 matching 7 bases. V was clipped by 5 bases and J by 3 bases; unmatched bases: 3. This CDR3 comprises 13 residues. From germline, CDR1 is LNHDA and CDR2 SQIVND (reference sequence). DNA of the CDR3: TGTGCCAGTAGTGGCACAGGGGAAGAGACCCAGTACTTC. Translating gives CASSGTGEETQYF.

A single count supports this clone. V gene TRBV25-1 combines with J gene TRBJ1-2, with 7 bases matching TRBD1. Trimming cost V 6 bases and J 5 bases; bases outside gene matches: 6. This CDR3 spans 13 amino acids. CDR1 is MGHDK, CDR2 SYGVNS, per germline. CDR3 in amino acids: CASRRAGGYGYTF. As DNA, the CDR3 is TGTGCCAGCAGGCGGGCAGGGGGATATGGCTACACCTTC.

The V gene is TRBV6-5, the J gene TRBJ1-2, with D possibly TRBD1 on 5 matching bases. CDR1 is MNHEY, CDR2 SVGAGI, per germline. The germline V and J ends were trimmed by 7 bases and 2 bases, with 11 bases remaining between them. The CDR3 runs 13 residues. CDR3: CASKGDSNYGYTF. In DNA, the CDR3 is TGTGCCAGCAAAGGGGATTCAAACTATGGCTACACCTTC.

V and J are TRBV6-2 or TRBV6-3 and TRBJ2-5, with 9 bases aligning to TRBD2. Germline V CDR1 and CDR2: MNHEY, SVGEGT. Losses at the gene ends were 5 bases for V and 1 base for J; bases not matched to a gene: 11. This CDR3 has 17 amino acids. The CDR3 DNA sequence: TGTGCCAGCAGTCGTATCCCGGGACTAGCAGGCCAAGAGACCCAGTACTTC. It codes for CASSRIPGLAGQETQYF.

V gene TRBV6-2 or TRBV6-3 combines with J gene TRBJ1-5; D might be TRBD1 (6 bases). V lost 6 bases and J lost 4, with 13 bases in between. The CDR3 is made up of 14 amino acids. The germline CDR1 and CDR2 sequences are MNHEY and SVGEGT. This chain's CDR3 is CASSGGSRNQPQHF. Here the CDR3 DNA reads TGTGCCAGCAGCGGGGGCTCAAGGAATCAGCCCCAGCATTTT.

The V and J genes are TRBV4-2 and TRBJ1-4; 9 bases fit TRBD1. The CDR3 contains 16 residues. Germline V gene data show CDR1 as LGHNA and CDR2 as YNFKEQ. The V and J ends lost 4 bases and 6 bases, in that order; junction bases with no gene match: 9. The CDR3 protein is CASSPGPGQGDEKLFF. In nucleotides, the CDR3 is TGTGCCAGCAGCCCAGGCCCGGGACAGGGTGATGAAAAACTGTTTTTT.

The chain links TRBV15 to TRBJ1-2; D is perhaps TRBD1 (5 bases). The CDR3 sequence is 14 residues long. The V end lost 3 bases, the J end lost 4 bases, and 12 bases lay between the germline ends. The germline V gene encodes CDR1 LNHNV and CDR2 YYDKDF (reference sequence). The CDR3 sequence: CATSSRQRLYGYTF. In DNA, the CDR3 is TGTGCCACCAGCAGCAGACAGAGACTCTATGGCTACACCTTC.

The chain has TRBV28 and TRBJ2-4; D is ambiguous. Germline V gene sequence: CDR1 MDHEN, CDR2 SYDVKM. The V gene lost 7 bases and the J gene lost 0 bases, with 16 bases spanning the gap. The CDR3 loop spans 16 amino acids. This chain's CDR3 is CASIPREELAKNIQYF. The DNA for the CDR3 is TGTGCCAGCATTCCCCGCGAAGAACTAGCCAAAAACATTCAGTACTTC.

The chain's CDR3 is CARSLGDSNTEAFF. DNA for the CDR3: TGTGCCAGAAGCTTGGGGGACAGCAACACTGAAGCTTTCTTT. V usage is TRBV5-3 and J usage is TRBJ1-1, with 7 bases fitting TRBD1. TRBV5-3 is flagged as an ORF with uncertain function. V lost 0 bases and J lost 2; bases outside the gene matches: 1. There are 14 residues in the CDR3.

This chain's CDR3 is CASSLRSQLNTEAFF. CDR3 sequence (DNA): TGTGCCAGCAGCTTGAGGTCACAGTTGAACACTGAAGCTTTCTTT. The rearrangement links TRBV5-5 to TRBJ1-1; D not certain. This CDR3 is built from 15 residues. V shed 1 base and J shed 0 bases, with 10 bases lying between them. The germline V gene encodes CDR1 SGHKS and CDR2 YYEKEE (reference sequence).

This clone was observed a handful of times. The rearrangement uses TRBV19 and TRBJ1-2; perhaps TRBD1 as D (6 bases). Germline-derived CDR1 and CDR2 are LNHDA and SQIVND (reference sequence). Trimming stripped 3 bases from V and 0 bases from J, with 20 bases between. This CDR3 has 18 amino acids. The CDR3 reads CASSIFGTRARANYGYTF. The CDR3 nucleotides are TGTGCCAGTAGTATCTTTGGGACACGGGCCCGTGCTAACTATGGCTACACCTTC.